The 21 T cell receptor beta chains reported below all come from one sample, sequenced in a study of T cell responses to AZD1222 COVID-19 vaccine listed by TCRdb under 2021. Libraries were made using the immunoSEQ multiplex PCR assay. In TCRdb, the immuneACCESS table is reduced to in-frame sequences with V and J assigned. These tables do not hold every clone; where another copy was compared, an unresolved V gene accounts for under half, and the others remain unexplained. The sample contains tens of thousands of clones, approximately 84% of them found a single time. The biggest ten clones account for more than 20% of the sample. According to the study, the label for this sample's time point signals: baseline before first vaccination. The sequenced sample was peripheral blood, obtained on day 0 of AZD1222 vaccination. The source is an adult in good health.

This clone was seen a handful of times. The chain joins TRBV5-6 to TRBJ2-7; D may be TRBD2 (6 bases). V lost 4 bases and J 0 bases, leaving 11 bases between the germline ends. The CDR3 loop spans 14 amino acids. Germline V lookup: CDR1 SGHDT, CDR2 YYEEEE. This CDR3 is CASSRAGASYEQYF. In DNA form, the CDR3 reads TGTGCCAGCAGCAGAGCGGGTGCCTCCTACGAGCAGTACTTC.

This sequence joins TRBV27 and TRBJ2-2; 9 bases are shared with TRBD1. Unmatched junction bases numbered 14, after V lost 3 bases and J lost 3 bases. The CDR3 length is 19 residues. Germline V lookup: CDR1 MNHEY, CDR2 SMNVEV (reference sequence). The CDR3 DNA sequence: TGTGCCAGCAGTTTCTTTACAGGGGGCGCTGGTTTTGACACCGGGGAGCTGTTTTTT. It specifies CASSFFTGGAGFDTGELFF.

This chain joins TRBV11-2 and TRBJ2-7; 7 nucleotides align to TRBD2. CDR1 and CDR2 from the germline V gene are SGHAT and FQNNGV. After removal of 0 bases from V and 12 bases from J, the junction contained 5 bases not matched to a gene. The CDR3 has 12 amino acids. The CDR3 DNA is TGTGCCAGCAGCTTAGAGGGGGGGACCGGGTACTTC. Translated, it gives CASSLEGGTGYF.

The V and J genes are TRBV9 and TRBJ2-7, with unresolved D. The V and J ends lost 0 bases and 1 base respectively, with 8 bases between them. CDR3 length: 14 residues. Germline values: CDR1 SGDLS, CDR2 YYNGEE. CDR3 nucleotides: TGTGCCAGCAGCGTAGTCTCAGATTCCTACGAGCAGTACTTC. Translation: CASSVVSDSYEQYF.

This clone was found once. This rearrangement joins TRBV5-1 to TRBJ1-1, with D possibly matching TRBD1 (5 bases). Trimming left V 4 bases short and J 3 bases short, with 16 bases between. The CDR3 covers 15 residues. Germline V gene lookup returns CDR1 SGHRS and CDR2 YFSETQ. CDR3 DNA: TGCGCCAGCAGCACAAACCAGGGATGGGACACTGAAGCTTTCTTT. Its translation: CASSTNQGWDTEAFF.

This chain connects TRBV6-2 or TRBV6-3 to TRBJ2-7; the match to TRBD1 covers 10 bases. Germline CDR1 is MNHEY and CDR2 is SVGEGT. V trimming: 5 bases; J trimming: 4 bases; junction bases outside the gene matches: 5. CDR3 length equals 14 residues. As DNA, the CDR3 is TGTGCCAGCAGTACCCAGGACAGGGGGTACGAGCAGTACTTC. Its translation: CASSTQDRGYEQYF.

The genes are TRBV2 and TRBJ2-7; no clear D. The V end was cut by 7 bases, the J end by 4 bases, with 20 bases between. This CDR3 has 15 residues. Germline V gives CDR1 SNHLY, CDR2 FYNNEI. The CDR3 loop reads CASKPIRAQQYEQYF. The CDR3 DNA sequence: TGTGCCAGCAAGCCGATTCGGGCCCAGCAGTACGAGCAGTACTTC.

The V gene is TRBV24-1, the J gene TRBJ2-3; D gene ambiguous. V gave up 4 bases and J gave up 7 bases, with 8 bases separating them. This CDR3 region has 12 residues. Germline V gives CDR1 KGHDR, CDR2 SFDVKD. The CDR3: CATSDPGYTQYF. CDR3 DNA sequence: TGTGCCACCAGTGACCCCGGGTATACGCAGTATTTT.

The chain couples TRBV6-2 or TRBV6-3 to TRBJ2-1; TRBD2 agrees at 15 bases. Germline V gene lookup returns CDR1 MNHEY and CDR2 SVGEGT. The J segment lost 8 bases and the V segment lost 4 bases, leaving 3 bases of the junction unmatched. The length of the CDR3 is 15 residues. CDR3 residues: CASSSGLAGGYEQFF. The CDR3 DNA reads TGTGCCAGCAGTTCAGGACTAGCGGGAGGGTATGAGCAGTTCTTC.

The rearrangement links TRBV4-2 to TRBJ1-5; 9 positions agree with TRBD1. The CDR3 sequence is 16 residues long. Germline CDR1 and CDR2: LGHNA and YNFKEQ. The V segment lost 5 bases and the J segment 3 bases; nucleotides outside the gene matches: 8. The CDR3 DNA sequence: TGTGCCAGCAGCGTCCGGGACAGGGACGTCAATCAGCCCCAGCATTTT. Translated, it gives CASSVRDRDVNQPQHF.

The CDR3 protein is CASSKMDFPEAFF. In DNA form, the CDR3 reads TGTGCCAGCAGCAAGATGGACTTTCCTGAAGCTTTCTTT. This rearrangement joins TRBV11-1 to TRBJ1-1; D is unresolved. The CDR3 has 13 residues. Germline V gene lookup returns CDR1 SGHAT and CDR2 FQDESV (reference sequence). V was clipped by 5 bases and J by 6 bases, with 13 bases between them. Full variable domain (outside the CDR3, taken from reference TRBV11-1 and TRBJ1-1): EAEVAQSPRYKITEKSQAVAFWCDPISGHATLYWYRQILGQGPELLVQFQDESVVDDSQLPKDRFSAERLKGVDSTLKIQPAELGDSAMYLCASSKMDFPEAFFGQGTRLTVV.

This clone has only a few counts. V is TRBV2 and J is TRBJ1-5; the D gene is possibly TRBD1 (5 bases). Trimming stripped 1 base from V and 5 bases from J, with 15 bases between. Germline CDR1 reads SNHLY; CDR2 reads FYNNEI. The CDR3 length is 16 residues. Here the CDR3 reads CASSEGLGRGDQPQHF. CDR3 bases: TGTGCCAGCAGTGAAGGATTGGGCCGGGGGGATCAGCCCCAGCATTTT.

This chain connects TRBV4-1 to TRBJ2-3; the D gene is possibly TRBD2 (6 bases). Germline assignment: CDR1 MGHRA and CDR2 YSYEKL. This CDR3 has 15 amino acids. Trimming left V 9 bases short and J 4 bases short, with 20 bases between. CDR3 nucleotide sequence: TGCGCCAGTGGCTTATTAGGACTACCAGCAGATACGCAGTATTTT. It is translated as CASGLLGLPADTQYF.

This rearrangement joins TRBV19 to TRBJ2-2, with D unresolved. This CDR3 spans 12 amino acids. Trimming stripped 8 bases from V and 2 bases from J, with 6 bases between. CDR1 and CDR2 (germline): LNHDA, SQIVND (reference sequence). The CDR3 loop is CASHTNTGELFF. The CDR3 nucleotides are TGTGCCAGTCACACCAACACCGGGGAGCTGTTTTTT.

The CDR3 DNA follows: TGCAGCGTTGCTTTGGCTAGCGGGCTATACGAGCAGTACTTC. Translation: CSVALASGLYEQYF. The chain has TRBV29-1 and TRBJ2-7; 8 nucleotides agree with TRBD2. V lost 4 bases to trimming and J lost 4 bases; unmatched junction nucleotides: 9. Germline CDR1 SQVTM, CDR2 ANQGSEA. This CDR3 is 14 amino acids long.

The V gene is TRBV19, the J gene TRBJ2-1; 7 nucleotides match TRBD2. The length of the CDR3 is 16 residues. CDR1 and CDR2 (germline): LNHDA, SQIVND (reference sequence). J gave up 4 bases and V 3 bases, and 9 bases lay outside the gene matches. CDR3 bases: TGTGCCAGTAGTATTGGGCGGACTAGTGTTTACAATGAGCAGTTCTTC. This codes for CASSIGRTSVYNEQFF.

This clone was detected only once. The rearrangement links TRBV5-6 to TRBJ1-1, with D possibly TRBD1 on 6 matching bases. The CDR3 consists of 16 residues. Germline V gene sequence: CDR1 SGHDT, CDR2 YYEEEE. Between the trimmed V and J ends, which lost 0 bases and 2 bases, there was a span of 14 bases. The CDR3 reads CASSLVGTGANTEAFF. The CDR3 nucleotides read TGTGCCAGCAGCTTGGTCGGGACGGGGGCAAACACTGAAGCTTTCTTT.

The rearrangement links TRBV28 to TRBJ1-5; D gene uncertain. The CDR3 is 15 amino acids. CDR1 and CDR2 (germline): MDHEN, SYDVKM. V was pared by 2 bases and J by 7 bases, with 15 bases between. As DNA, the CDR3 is TGTGCCAGCAGTTTAGGCTGGGGTAACGACCAGCCCCAGCATTTT. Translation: CASSLGWGNDQPQHF.

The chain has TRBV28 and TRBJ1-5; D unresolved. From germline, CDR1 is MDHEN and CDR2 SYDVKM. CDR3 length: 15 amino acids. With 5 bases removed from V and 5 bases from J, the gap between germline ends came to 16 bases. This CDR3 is CASSPRRGGDQPQHF. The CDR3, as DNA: TGTGCCAGCAGTCCGCGCCGAGGCGGGGATCAGCCCCAGCATTTT.

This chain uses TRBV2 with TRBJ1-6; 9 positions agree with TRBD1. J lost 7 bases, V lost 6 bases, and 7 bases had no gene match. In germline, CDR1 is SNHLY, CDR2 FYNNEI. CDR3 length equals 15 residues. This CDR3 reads CASRGDRAENSPLHF. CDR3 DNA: TGTGCCAGCAGGGGGGACAGGGCGGAGAATTCACCCCTCCACTTT.

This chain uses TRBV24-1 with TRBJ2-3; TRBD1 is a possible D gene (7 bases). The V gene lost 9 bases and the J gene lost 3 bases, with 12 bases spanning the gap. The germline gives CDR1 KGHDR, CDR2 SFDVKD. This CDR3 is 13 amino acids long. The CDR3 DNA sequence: TGTGCCACCTCCAGGGGGGCGACAGATACGCAGTATTTT. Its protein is CATSRGATDTQYF.